This record looks at one T cell receptor beta chain sequence and its context. Its antigen is unknown. The junction departs from the called germline gene at one end, perhaps through a read error. From genomic DNA, TCR beta CDR3 was amplified by two-round multiplex PCR. First-round PCR, the initial amplification, used primers specific to each TRBV and TRBJ gene. Via MiXCR, TCRdb re-called the multiplex PCR reads, giving one row per CDR3 protein. The repertoire has nearly 35,000 distinct CDR3 sequences, 30% to 35% of them found once; the top ten carry around 17%. The CDR3 sequence is 14 residues long. Germline V gives CDR1 MGHDK, CDR2 SYGVNS. This specimen comes from a study of prognosis after radiotherapy for stage I lung cancer. Whole-study findings and limits: In patients with versus without metastases, TRBV and TRBJ gene usage reportedly differed. After stereotactic body radiation therapy, patients with later distant metastases showed lower Shannon entropy.

Peripheral blood, about 5.4 milliliters per draw, was collected at each of two time points. The clonotype was recovered from a donor aged 50 or older with non-small cell lung cancer. The source was PBMCs, collected before or after stereotactic body radiation therapy (not recorded which). The gene calls are TRBV25-1 and TRBJ2-2; 7 positions agree with TRBD1. The CDR3 bases are TGTGCCAGCAGTGCAACAGGGGTAGCCGGGGAGCTTTTTTTT. Translating gives CASSATGVAGELFF.